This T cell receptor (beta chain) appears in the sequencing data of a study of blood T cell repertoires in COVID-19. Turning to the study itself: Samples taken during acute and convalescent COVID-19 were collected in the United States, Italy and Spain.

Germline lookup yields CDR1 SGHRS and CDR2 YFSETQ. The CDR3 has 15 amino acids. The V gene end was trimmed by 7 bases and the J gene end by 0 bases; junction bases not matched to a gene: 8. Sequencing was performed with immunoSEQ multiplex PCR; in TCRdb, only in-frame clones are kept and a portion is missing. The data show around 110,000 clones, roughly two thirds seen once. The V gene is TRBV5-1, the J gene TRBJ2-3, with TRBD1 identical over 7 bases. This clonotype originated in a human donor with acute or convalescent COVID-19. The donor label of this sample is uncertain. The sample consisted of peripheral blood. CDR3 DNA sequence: TGCGCCAGCCGGACAGGCTATACTAGCACAGATACGCAGTATTTT. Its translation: CASRTGYTSTDTQYF.